This entry describes one TCR beta chain. This CDR3 contains 15 residues. V dropped 3 bases and J dropped 1 base, with 10 bases sitting between them. Looked up from germline, CDR1 is SGDLS and CDR2 is YYNGEE. This sample was taken from a study of control samples from healthy donors and cancer patients. Generated by immunoSEQ multiplex PCR, the TCRdb table keeps only in-frame clones and is missing some. Of about 51,000 clones listed, about nine tenths are singletons. The chain links TRBV9 to TRBJ2-2, with D maybe TRBD1 (6 bases). The sample comprised PBMCs. The receptor's source is a man aged 50 to 59 with head and neck cancer. This CDR3 reads CASSARQVNTGELFF. The CDR3, as DNA: TGTGCCAGCAGCGCCCGACAGGTGAACACCGGGGAGCTGTTTTTT.